This T cell receptor (beta chain) is from a study of cytomegalovirus exposure and HLA in healthy donors. Study context: Some 85 million unique TCRs from HLA-typed donors were held in an early data release.

CDR3 length: 16 amino acids. Trimming removed 2 bases from V and 4 bases from J; junction bases left unmatched: 7. The germline gives CDR1 SEHNR, CDR2 FQNEAQ (reference sequence). PCR employed 60 Vbeta and 13 Jbeta primers. TCRdb's copy holds only in-frame clones and misses some; the assay was immunoSEQ multiplex PCR. The table records 150,000 to 200,000 clones, approximately 75% of them present only once. Findings and limits, study-wide: Apparent HLA restriction characterized most CMV-associated TCR beta chains in a later analysis.

Comments on this clone: The target antigen is unknown.

Specimen: PBMCs. This TCR came from a man between 25 and 39 years old in good health and CMV-seropositive. The gene calls are TRBV7-9 and TRBJ1-1; 10 bases align to TRBD1. In DNA, the CDR3 is TGTGCCAGCAGCTTATCGACAGGGGGCGATTCCACTGAAGCTTTCTTT. This encodes CASSLSTGGDSTEAFF. Complete variable domain (other parts from reference TRBV7-9 and TRBJ1-1): DTGVSQNPRHKITKRGQNVTFRCDPISEHNRLYWYRQTLGQGPEFLTYFQNEAQLEKSRLLSDRFSAERPKGSFSTLEIQRTEQGDSAMYLCASSLSTGGDSTEAFFGQGTRLTVV.